These T cell receptor beta chains were read from a single sample in a study of control samples from healthy donors and cancer patients. Measured with immunoSEQ multiplex PCR; TCRdb has only the in-frame clones, and not every one. The sample contains 95,000 to 100,000 clones, roughly 89% of which appear only once. The specimen sequenced was blood. These receptors were collected from a man aged 25 to 45 in good health. Both conserved end residues are part of each CDR3. Each record gives: V gene, clone size, D gene, J gene, CDR3 protein, CDR3 DNA. The D gene is left open where the match is weak. Size tells how often a clone was seen (once, few, many) or the class of an expanded clone, and some rows leave it out.

>TRBV11-3|-|-|TRBJ2-1
CASSLGGAGPYNEQFF
TGTGCCAGCAGCTTAGGTGGGGCAGGGCCGTACAATGAGCAGTTCTTC
>TRBV29-1|-|-|TRBJ2-5
CSVWGREETQYF
TGCAGCGTATGGGGCAGGGAAGAGACCCAGTACTTC
>TRBV7-8|-|TRBD1|TRBJ2-3
CASSPKPGQGTDTQYF
TGTGCCAGCAGCCCCAAACCGGGACAGGGAACAGATACGCAGTATTTT
>TRBV27|-|-|TRBJ2-3
CASSLLKLGTQYF
TGTGCCAGCAGTTTATTAAAGCTAGGTACGCAGTATTTT
>TRBV5-5|-|-|TRBJ2-6
CASSLVTTSGANVLTF
TGTGCCAGCAGCTTGGTAACCACCTCTGGGGCCAACGTCCTGACTTTC
>TRBV2|-|TRBD1|TRBJ1-1
CASSEVLGGRSTEAFF
TGTGCCAGCAGTGAAGTATTAGGGGGCAGAAGCACTGAAGCTTTCTTT
>TRBV6-4|-|-|TRBJ2-1
CASSLEEYNEQFF
TGTGCCAGCAGTTTAGAGGAGTACAATGAGCAGTTCTTC
>TRBV12-3/TRBV12-4|-|-|TRBJ1-2
CASSLTGLYGYTF
TGTGCCAGTTCCCTTACAGGGCTCTATGGCTACACCTTC
>TRBV7-9|-|-|TRBJ1-1
CASSLDQRFRGRGNTEAFF
TGTGCCAGCAGCTTAGATCAGAGGTTCCGGGGCCGGGGGAACACTGAAGCTTTCTTT
>TRBV5-6|once|-|TRBJ1-1
CASSATPGANTEAFF
TGTGCCAGCAGCGCAACGCCGGGGGCGAACACTGAAGCTTTCTTT
>TRBV5-1|-|-|TRBJ2-1
CASSLAWGTFNEQFF
TGCGCCAGCAGCTTGGCCTGGGGGACTTTCAATGAGCAGTTCTTC
>TRBV3-1/TRBV3-2|many|-|TRBJ1-3
CASSQGAGGSVSGNTIYF
TGTGCCAGCAGCCAAGGTGCTGGAGGGTCGGTTTCTGGAAACACCATATATTTT
>TRBV5-4|-|-|TRBJ2-3
CASSSETGRETDTQYF
TGTGCCAGCAGCTCAGAGACAGGGAGGGAGACAGATACGCAGTATTTT
>TRBV7-4|-|-|TRBJ1-5
CASSAKHF
TGTGCCAGCAGCGCCAAGCATTTT
>TRBV7-9|-|-|TRBJ2-2
CASSFPGQFQGTGELFF
TGTGCCAGCAGCTTCCCCGGACAGTTCCAGGGGACCGGGGAGCTGTTTTTT
>TRBV5-1|-|-|TRBJ1-3
CASSASGNTIYF
TGCGCCAGCTCGGCCTCTGGAAACACCATATATTTT
>TRBV30|once|-|TRBJ2-1
CAWSTGLYNEQFF
TGTGCCTGGAGTACGGGACTTTACAATGAGCAGTTCTTC
>TRBV7-8|-|-|TRBJ1-1
CASSLGQMNTEAFF
TGTGCCAGCAGCTTAGGCCAGATGAACACTGAAGCTTTCTTT
>TRBV10-3|once|-|TRBJ2-3
CAIGPPGELLGSTDTQYF
TGTGCCATCGGTCCTCCAGGGGAGTTGCTAGGGAGCACAGATACGCAGTATTTT